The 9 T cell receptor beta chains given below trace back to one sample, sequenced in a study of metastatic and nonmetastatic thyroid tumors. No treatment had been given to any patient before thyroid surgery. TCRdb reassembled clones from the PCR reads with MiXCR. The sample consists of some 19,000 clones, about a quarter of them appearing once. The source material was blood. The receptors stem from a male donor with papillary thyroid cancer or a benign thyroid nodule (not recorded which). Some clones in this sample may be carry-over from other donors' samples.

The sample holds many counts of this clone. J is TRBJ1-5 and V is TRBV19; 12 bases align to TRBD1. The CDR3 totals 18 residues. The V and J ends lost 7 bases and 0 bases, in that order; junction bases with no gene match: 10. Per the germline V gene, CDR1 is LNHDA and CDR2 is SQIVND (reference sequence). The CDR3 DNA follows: TGTGCCAGTACGAGAGGGACAGGGGGCGGGTATAGCAATCAGCCCCAGCATTTT. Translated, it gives CASTRGTGGGYSNQPQHF. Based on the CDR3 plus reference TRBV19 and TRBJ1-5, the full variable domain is DGGITQSPKYLFRKEGQNVTLSCEQNLNHDAMYWYRQDPGQGLRLIYYSQIVNDFQKGDIAEGYSVSREKKESFPLTVTSAQKNPTAFYLCASTRGTGGGYSNQPQHFGDGTRLSIL.

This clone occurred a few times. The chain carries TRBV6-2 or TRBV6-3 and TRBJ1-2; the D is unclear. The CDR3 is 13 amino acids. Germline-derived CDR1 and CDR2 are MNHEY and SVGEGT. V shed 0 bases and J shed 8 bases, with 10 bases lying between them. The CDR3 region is CASSYSGVEGYTF. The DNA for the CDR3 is TGTGCCAGCAGTTACTCGGGAGTCGAGGGCTACACCTTC.

DNA for the CDR3: TGTGCCAGCAGTGCGGGCGGGTTTCGGGCCACCGGGGAGCTGTTTTTT. The encoded protein is CASSAGGFRATGELFF. This sequence joins TRBV2 and TRBJ2-2, with D possibly being TRBD2 (5 bases). This CDR3 is built from 16 residues. With 4 bases removed from V and 4 bases from J, the gap between germline ends came to 16 bases. Germline assignment: CDR1 SNHLY and CDR2 FYNNEI. Supplemented by reference TRBV2 and TRBJ2-2, the full variable domain reads EPEVTQTPSHQVTQMGQEVILRCVPISNHLYFYWYRQILGQKVEFLVSFYNNEISEKSEIFDDQFSVERPDGSNFTLKIRSTKLEDSAMYFCASSAGGFRATGELFFGEGSRLTVL.

As DNA, the CDR3 is TGTGCCAGCAGCTTTACAGGAAACTATGGCTACACCTTC. Encoded protein: CASSFTGNYGYTF. The chain combines TRBV7-2 with TRBJ1-2, with D perhaps matching TRBD1 (5 bases). Trimming stripped 3 bases from V and 2 bases from J, with 7 bases between. Looked up from germline, CDR1 is SGHTA and CDR2 is FQGNSA. The CDR3 runs 13 residues.

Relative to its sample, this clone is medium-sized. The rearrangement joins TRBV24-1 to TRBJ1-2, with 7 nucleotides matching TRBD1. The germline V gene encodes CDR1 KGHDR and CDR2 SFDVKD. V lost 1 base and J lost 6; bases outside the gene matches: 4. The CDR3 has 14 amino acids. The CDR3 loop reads CATSDLGTENGYTF. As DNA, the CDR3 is TGTGCCACCAGTGATTTAGGGACAGAAAATGGCTACACCTTC.

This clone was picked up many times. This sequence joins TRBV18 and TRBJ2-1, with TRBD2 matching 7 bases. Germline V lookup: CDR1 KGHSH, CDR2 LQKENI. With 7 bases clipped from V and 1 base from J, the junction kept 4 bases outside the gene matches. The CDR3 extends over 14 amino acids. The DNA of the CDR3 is TGTGCCAGCTTGCCCGGGGGGTCCTACAATGAGCAGTTCTTC. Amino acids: CASLPGGSYNEQFF.

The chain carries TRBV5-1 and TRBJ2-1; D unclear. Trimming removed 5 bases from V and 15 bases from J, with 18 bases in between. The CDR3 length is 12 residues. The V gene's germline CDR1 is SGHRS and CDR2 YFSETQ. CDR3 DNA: TGCGCCAGCAGTACCGGGCTCACGAGGCCGTTCTTC. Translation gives CASSTGLTRPFF.

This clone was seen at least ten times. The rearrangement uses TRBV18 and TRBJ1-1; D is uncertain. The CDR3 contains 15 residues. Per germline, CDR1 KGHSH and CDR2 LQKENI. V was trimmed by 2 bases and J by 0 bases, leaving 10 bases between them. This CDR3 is CASSPGNYMNTEAFF. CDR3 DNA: TGTGCCAGCTCACCAGGGAATTACATGAACACTGAAGCTTTCTTT.

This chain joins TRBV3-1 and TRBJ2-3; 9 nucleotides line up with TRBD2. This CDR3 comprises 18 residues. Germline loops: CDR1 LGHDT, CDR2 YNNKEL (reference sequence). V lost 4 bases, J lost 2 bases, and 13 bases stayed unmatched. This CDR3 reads CASSPTRIAGAYTDTQYF. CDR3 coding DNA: TGTGCCAGCAGCCCGACGAGGATAGCGGGGGCCTACACAGATACGCAGTATTTT.